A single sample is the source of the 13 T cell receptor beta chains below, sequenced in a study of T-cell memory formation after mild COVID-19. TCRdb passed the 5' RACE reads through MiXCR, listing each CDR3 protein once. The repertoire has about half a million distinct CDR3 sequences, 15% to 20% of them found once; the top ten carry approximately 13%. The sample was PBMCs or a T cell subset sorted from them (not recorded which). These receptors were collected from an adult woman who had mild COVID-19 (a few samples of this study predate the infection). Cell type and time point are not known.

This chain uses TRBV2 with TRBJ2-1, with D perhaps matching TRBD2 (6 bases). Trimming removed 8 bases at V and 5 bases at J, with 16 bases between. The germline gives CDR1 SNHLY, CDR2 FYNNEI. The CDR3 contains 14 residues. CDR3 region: CASWSGDVDNEQFF. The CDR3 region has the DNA TGTGCCAGCTGGTCGGGAGACGTGGACAATGAGCAGTTCTTC. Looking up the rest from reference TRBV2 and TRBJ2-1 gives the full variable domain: EPEVTQTPSHQVTQMGQEVILRCVPISNHLYFYWYRQILGQKVEFLVSFYNNEISEKSEIFDDQFSVERPDGSNFTLKIRSTKLEDSAMYFCASWSGDVDNEQFFGPGTRLTVL.

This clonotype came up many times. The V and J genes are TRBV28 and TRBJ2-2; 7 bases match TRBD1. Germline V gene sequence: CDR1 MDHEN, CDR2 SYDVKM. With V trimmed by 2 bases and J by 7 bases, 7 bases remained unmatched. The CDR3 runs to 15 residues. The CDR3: CASSLVDRDGGELFF. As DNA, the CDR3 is TGTGCCAGCAGTTTAGTAGACAGGGACGGCGGGGAGCTGTTTTTT. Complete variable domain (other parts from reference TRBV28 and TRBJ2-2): DVKVTQSSRYLVKRTGEKVFLECVQDMDHENMFWYRQDPGLGLRLIYFSYDVKMKEKGDIPEGYSVSREKKERFSLILESASTNQTSMYLCASSLVDRDGGELFFGEGSRLTVL.

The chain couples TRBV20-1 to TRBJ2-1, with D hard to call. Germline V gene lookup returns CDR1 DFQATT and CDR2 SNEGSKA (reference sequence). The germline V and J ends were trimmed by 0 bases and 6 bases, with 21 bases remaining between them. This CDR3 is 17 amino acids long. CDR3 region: CSARDLVAQPRINEQFF. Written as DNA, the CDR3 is TGCAGTGCTAGAGATTTAGTAGCCCAACCAAGGATCAATGAGCAGTTCTTC.

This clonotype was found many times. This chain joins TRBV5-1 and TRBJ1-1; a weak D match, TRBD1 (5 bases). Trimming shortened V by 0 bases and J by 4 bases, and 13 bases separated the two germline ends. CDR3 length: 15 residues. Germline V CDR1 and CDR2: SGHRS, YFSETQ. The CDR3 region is CASSLGGDGGTEAFF. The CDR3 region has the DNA TGCGCCAGCAGCTTGGGCGGGGACGGGGGCACTGAAGCTTTCTTT.

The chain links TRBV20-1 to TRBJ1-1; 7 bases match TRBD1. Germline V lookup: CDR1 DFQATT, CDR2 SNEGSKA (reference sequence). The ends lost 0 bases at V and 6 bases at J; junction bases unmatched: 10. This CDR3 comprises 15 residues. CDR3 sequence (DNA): TGCAGTGCTAGAGAGACAGGGTTGGGGAGGGCTGAAGCTTTCTTT. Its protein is CSARETGLGRAEAFF.

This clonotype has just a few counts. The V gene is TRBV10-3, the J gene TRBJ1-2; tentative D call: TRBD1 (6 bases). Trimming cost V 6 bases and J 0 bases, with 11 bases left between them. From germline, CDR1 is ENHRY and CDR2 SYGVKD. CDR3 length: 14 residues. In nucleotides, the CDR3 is TGTGCCATCAGGGACAGTCTCTCTAACTATGGCTACACCTTC. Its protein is CAIRDSLSNYGYTF.

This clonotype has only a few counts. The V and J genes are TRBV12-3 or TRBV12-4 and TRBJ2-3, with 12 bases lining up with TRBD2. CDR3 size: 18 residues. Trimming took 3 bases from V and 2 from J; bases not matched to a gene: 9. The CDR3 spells CASSFLLAGGRTTDTQYF. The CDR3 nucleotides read TGTGCCAGCAGTTTTCTACTAGCGGGGGGTCGGACCACAGATACGCAGTATTTT.

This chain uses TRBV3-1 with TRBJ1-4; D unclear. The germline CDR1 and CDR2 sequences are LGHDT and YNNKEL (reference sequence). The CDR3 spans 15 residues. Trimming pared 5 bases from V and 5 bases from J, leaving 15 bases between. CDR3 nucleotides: TGTGCCAGCAGCGGCCGGCGGCAGCGGAATGAAAAACTGTTTTTT. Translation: CASSGRRQRNEKLFF.

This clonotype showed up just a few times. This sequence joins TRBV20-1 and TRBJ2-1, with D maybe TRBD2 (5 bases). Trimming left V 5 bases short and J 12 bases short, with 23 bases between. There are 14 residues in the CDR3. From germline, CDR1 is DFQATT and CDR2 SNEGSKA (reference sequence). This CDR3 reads CSAVMVRDLAGQFF. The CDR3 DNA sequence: TGCAGTGCTGTGATGGTTCGCGACCTGGCGGGGCAGTTCTTC.

CDR3 bases: TGTGCCAGCAGTCCCAGGGTATCCACCGGGGAGCTGTTTTTT. This sequence encodes CASSPRVSTGELFF. The chain couples TRBV12-3 or TRBV12-4 to TRBJ2-2; possibly TRBD1 for D (5 bases). V was pared by 5 bases and J by 4 bases, with 11 bases between. The CDR3 is 14 amino acids.

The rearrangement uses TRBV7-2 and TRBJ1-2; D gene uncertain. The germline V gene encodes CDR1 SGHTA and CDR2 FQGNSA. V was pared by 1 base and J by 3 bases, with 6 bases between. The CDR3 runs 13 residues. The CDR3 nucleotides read TGTGCCAGCAGCTTAGACAGTGACTATGGCTACACCTTC. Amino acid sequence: CASSLDSDYGYTF.

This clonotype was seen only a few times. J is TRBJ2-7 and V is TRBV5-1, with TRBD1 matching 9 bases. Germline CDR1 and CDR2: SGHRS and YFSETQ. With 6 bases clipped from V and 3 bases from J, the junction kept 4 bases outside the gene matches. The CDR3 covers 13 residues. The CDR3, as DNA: TGCGCCAGCAAGGGACAGGGAGTCTACGAGCAGTACTTC. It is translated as CASKGQGVYEQYF.

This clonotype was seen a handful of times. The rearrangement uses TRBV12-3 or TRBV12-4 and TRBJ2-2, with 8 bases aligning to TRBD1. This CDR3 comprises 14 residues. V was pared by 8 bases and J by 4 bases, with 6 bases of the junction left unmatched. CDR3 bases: TGTGCCAGCCGCAGGGGGCGCGTCACCGGGGAGCTGTTTTTT. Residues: CASRRGRVTGELFF.